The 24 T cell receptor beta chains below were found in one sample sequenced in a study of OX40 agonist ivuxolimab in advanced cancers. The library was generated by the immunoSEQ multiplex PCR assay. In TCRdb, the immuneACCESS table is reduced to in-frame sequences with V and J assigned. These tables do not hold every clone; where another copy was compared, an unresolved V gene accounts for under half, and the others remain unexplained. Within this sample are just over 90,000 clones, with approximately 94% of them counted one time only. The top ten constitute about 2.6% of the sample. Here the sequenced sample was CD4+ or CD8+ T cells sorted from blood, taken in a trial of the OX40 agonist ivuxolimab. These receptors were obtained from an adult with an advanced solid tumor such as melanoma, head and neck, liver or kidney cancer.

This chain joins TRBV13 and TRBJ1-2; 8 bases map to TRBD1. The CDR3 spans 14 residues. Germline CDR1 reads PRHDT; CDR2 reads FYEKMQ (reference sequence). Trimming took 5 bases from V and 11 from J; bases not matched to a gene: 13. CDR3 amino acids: CASSPIGQGGRYTF. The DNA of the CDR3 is TGTGCCAGCAGCCCGATCGGACAGGGCGGAAGATACACCTTC.

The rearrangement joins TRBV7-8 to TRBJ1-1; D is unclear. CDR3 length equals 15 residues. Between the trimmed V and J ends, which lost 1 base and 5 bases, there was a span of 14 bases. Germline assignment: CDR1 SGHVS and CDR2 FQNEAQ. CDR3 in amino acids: CASSLEGVKWTEAFF. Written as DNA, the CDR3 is TGTGCCAGCAGCTTAGAGGGTGTTAAATGGACTGAAGCTTTCTTT.

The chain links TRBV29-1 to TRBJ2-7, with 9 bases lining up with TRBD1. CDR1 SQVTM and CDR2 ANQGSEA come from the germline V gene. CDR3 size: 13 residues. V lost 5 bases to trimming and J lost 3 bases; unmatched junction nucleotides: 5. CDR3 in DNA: TGCAGCGTTCTAACAGGGGGCGGCTACGAGCAGTACTTC. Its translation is CSVLTGGGYEQYF.

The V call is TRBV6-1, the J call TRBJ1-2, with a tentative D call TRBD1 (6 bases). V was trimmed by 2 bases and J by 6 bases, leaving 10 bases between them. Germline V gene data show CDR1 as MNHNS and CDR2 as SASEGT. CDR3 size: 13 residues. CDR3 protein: CASSEYRVNGYTF. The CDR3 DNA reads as TGTGCCAGCAGTGAATACAGGGTAAATGGCTACACCTTC.

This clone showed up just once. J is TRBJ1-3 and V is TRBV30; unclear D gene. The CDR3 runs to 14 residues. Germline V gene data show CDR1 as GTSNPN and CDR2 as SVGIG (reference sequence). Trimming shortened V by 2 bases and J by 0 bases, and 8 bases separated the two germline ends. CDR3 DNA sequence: TGTGCCTGGAGTTTGGGCGGCTCTGGAAACACCATATATTTT. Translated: CAWSLGGSGNTIYF.

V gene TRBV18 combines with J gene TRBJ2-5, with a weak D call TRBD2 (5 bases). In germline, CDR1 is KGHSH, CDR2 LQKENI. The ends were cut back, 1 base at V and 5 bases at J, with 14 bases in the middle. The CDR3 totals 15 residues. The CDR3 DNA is TGTGCCAGCTCACCACGTATCGGGGATTGGGAGACCCAGTACTTC. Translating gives CASSPRIGDWETQYF.

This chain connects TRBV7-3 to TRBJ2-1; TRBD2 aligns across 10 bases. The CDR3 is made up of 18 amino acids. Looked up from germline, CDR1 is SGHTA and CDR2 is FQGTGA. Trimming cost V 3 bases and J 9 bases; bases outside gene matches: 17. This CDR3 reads CASSFSSSGRIPLGEQFF. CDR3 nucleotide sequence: TGTGCCAGCAGCTTCTCCTCTAGCGGGAGAATTCCGCTGGGTGAGCAGTTCTTC.

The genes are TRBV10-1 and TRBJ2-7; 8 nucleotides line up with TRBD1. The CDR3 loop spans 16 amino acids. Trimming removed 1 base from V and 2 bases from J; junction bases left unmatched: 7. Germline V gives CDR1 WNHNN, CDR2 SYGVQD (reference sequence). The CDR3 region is CASSELRTGRPYEQYF. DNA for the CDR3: TGCGCCAGCAGTGAGTTACGGACAGGGAGACCCTACGAGCAGTACTTC.

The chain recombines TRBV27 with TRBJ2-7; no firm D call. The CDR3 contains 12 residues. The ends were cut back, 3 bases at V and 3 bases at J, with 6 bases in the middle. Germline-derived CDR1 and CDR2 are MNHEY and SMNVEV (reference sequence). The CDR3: CASSLIGYEQYF. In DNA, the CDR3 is TGTGCCAGCAGTTTGATTGGCTACGAGCAGTACTTC.

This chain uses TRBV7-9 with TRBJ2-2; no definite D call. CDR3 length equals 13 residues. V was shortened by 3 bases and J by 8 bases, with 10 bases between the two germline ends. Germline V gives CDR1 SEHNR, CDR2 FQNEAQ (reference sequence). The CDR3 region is CASSFDSSGELFF. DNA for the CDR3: TGTGCCAGCAGCTTCGACTCCTCTGGGGAGCTGTTTTTT.

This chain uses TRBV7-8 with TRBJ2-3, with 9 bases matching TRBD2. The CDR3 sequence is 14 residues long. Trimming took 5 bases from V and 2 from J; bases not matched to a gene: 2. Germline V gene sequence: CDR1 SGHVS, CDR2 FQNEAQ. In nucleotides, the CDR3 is TGTGCCAGCAGCCCTAGCGGGATCACAGATACGCAGTATTTT. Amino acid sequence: CASSPSGITDTQYF.

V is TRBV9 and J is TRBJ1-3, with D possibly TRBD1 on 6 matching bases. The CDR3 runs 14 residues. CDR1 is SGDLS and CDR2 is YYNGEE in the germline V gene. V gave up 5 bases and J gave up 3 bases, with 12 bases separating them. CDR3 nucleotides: TGTGCCAGCAGAGCAGGGGAGCTTGGAAACACCATATATTTT. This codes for CASRAGELGNTIYF.

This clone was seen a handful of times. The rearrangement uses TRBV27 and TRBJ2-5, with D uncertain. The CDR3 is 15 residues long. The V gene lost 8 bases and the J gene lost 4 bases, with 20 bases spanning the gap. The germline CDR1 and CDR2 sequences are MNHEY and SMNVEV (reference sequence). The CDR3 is CASCPLPAVGETQYF. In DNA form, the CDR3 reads TGTGCCAGCTGCCCCCTTCCCGCGGTTGGAGAGACCCAGTACTTC.

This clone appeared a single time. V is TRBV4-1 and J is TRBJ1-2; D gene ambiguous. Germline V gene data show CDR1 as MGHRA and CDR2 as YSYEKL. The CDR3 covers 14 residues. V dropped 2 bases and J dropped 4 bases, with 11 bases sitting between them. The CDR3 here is CASSQLDGSYGYTF. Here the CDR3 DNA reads TGCGCCAGCAGCCAATTGGACGGATCCTATGGCTACACCTTC.

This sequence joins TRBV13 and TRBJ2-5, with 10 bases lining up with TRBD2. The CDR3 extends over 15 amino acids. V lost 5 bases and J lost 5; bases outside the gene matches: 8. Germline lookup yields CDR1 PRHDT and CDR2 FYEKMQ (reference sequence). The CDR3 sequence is CASSRGLAERETQYF. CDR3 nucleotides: TGTGCCAGCAGCCGTGGACTAGCGGAGCGGGAGACCCAGTACTTC.

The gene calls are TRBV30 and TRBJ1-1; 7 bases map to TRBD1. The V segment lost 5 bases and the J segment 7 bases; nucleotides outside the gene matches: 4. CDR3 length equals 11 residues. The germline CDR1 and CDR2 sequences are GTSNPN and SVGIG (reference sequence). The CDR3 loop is CAWGGQIEAFF. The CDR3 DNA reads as TGTGCCTGGGGGGGACAGATTGAAGCTTTCTTT.

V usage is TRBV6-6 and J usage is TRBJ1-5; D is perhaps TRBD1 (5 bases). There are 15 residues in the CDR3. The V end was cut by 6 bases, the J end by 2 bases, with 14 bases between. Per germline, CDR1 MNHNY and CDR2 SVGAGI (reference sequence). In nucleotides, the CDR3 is TGTGCCAGCAGAACCGGGACTTCGGGCAATCAGCCCCAGCATTTT. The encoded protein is CASRTGTSGNQPQHF.

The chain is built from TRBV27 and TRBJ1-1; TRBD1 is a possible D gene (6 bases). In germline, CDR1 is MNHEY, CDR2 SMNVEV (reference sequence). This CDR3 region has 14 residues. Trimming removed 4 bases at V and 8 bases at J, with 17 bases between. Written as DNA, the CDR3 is TGTGCCAGCAGTTGGGGGGCTAGGGGGGGAGAAGCTTTCTTT. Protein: CASSWGARGGEAFF.

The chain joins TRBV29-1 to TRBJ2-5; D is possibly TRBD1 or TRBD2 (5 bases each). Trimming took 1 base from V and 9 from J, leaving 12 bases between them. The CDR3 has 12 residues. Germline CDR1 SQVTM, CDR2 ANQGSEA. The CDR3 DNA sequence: TGCAGCGTTGAAGGAGGGGATTCGGCCCAGTACTTC. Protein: CSVEGGDSAQYF.

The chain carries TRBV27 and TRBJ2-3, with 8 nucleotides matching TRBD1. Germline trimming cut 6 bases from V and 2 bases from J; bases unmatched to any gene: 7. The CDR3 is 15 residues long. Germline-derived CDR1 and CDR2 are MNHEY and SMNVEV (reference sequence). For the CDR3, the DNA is TGTGCCAGCAGCCCCCACAGGGGGTTCACAGATACGCAGTATTTT. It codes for CASSPHRGFTDTQYF.

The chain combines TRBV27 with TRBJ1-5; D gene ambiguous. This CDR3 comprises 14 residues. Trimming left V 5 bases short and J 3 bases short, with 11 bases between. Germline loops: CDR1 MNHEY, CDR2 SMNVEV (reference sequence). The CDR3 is CASSPRGTNQPQHF. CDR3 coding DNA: TGTGCCAGCAGTCCGCGGGGAACCAATCAGCCCCAGCATTTT.

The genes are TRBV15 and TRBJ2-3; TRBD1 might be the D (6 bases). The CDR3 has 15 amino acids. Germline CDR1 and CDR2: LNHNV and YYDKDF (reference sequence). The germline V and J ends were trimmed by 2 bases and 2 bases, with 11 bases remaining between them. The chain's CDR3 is CATSRSDSDTDTQYF. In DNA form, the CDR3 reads TGTGCCACCAGCAGATCGGACAGCGACACAGATACGCAGTATTTT.

CDR3 DNA sequence: TGTGCTAGTGGTTTGCAATACGGGGAGGGCGACGGAACGGATACGCAGTATTTT. It yields the protein CASGLQYGEGDGTDTQYF. This chain links TRBV12-5 with TRBJ2-3; 7 bases agree with TRBD2. V was clipped by 2 bases and J by 6 bases; unmatched bases: 17. The CDR3 is 18 amino acids. Germline lookup yields CDR1 LGHNT and CDR2 FRNRAP.

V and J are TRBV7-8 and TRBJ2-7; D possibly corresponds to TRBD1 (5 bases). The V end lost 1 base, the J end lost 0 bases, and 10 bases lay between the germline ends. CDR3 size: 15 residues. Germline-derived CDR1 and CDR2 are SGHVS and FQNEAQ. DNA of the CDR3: TGTGCCAGCAGCTTAGGGGGCTCTAGCTCCTACGAGCAGTACTTC. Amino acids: CASSLGGSSSYEQYF.